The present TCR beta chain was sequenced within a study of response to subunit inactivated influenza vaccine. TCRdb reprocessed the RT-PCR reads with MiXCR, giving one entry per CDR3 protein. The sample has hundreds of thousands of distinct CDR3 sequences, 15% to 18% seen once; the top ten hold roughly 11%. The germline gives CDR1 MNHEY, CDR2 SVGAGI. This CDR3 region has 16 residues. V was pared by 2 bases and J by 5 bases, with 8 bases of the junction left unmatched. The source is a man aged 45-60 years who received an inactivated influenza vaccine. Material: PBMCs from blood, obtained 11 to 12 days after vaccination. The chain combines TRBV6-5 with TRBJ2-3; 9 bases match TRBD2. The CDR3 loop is CASSYNSSGTGDTQYF. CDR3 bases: TGTGCCAGCAGTTACAACTCTAGCGGGACGGGAGATACGCAGTATTTT.